The 17 T cell receptor beta chains below come from one sample, sequenced in a study of blood T cell repertoires in COVID-19. Profiled with immunoSEQ multiplex PCR; TCRdb holds only in-frame clones, not every one. The sample lists 45,000 to 65,000 clones; 89% were seen once. The sequencing input was peripheral blood. Every receptor here comes from a man between 60 and 75 years old with active COVID-19.

A single count supports this clone. This rearrangement joins TRBV10-3 to TRBJ2-5; 7 positions agree with TRBD2. This CDR3 has 15 residues. V trimming: 4 bases; J trimming: 0 bases; junction bases outside the gene matches: 5. The germline V gene encodes CDR1 ENHRY and CDR2 SYGVKD. The CDR3: CAISGSGTHQETQYF. In DNA, the CDR3 is TGTGCCATCAGTGGGAGCGGGACTCACCAAGAGACCCAGTACTTC.

This sequence joins TRBV7-9 and TRBJ2-7; 11 nucleotides align to TRBD2. CDR3 length equals 15 residues. V lost 5 bases, J lost 2 bases, and 5 bases stayed unmatched. Germline V gene sequence: CDR1 SEHNR, CDR2 FQNEAQ (reference sequence). For the CDR3, the DNA is TGTGCCAGCAGCCCAGGGACTAGCGGAACCTACGAGCAGTACTTC. Its protein is CASSPGTSGTYEQYF. Supplemented by reference TRBV7-9 and TRBJ2-7, the full variable domain reads DTGVSQNPRHKITKRGQNVTFRCDPISEHNRLYWYRQTLGQGPEFLTYFQNEAQLEKSRLLSDRFSAERPKGSFSTLEIQRTEQGDSAMYLCASSPGTSGTYEQYFGPGTRLTVT.

V and J are TRBV6-5 and TRBJ2-7, with TRBD2 as a possible D gene (6 bases). The CDR3 is made up of 12 amino acids. Trimming cost V 8 bases and J 4 bases, with 12 bases left between them. In germline, CDR1 is MNHEY, CDR2 SVGAGI. In DNA form, the CDR3 reads TGTGCCAGCCGCCAGGGACTTTACGAGCAGTACTTC. This translates into CASRQGLYEQYF.

This chain links TRBV30 with TRBJ1-1, with D maybe TRBD1 (5 bases). Per the germline V gene, CDR1 is GTSNPN and CDR2 is SVGIG (reference sequence). The CDR3 is 13 amino acids. Trimming stripped 1 base from V and 0 bases from J, with 6 bases between. Written as DNA, the CDR3 is TGTGCCTGGAGTGGGACACTGAACACTGAAGCTTTCTTT. It translates to CAWSGTLNTEAFF. The full variable domain, completed using reference TRBV30 and TRBJ1-1, is SQTIHQWPATLVQPVGSPLSLECTVEGTSNPNLYWYRQAAGRGLQLLFYSVGIGQISSEVPQNLSASRPQDRQFILSSKKLLLSDSGFYLCAWSGTLNTEAFFGQGTRLTVV.

The chain links TRBV5-4 to TRBJ2-1; 14 bases line up with TRBD2. The V gene end was trimmed by 2 bases and the J gene end by 8 bases; junction bases not matched to a gene: 3. Per germline, CDR1 SGHNT and CDR2 YYREEE (reference sequence). This CDR3 comprises 15 residues. The CDR3 loop is CASSFRLAGGYEQFF. CDR3 coding DNA: TGTGCCAGCAGCTTTAGACTAGCGGGAGGGTATGAGCAGTTCTTC.

This chain uses TRBV10-3 with TRBJ1-1; TRBD1 matches at 8 bases. With 10 bases clipped from V and 4 bases from J, the junction kept 11 bases outside the gene matches. Germline V CDR1 and CDR2: ENHRY, SYGVKD. The CDR3 contains 14 residues. Here the CDR3 reads CATGSDRESTEAFF. DNA of the CDR3: TGTGCCACCGGATCGGACAGGGAGTCCACTGAAGCTTTCTTT.

The chain is built from TRBV5-3 and TRBJ2-7; the match to TRBD1 covers 11 bases. TRBV5-3 is an ORF; its function is uncertain. V was pared by 4 bases and J by 6 bases, with 6 bases of the junction left unmatched. CDR3 length: 14 amino acids. The CDR3 nucleotides are TGTGCCAGAAGCACCCGGGACAGGGGGAGCGAGCAGTACTTC. Translating it yields CARSTRDRGSEQYF.

This clone was recorded once. CDR3 amino acids: CASSYQFSGETQYF. CDR3 nucleotides: TGTGCCAGCAGTTATCAGTTCAGTGGCGAGACCCAGTACTTC. The chain employs TRBV6-5 and TRBJ2-5, with no clear D. Germline V lookup: CDR1 MNHEY, CDR2 SVGAGI. Between the trimmed V and J ends, which lost 3 bases and 5 bases, there was a span of 13 bases. The length of the CDR3 is 14 residues.

The CDR3, as DNA: TGTGCCAGCACCGCCATAGCGGGGCCCTTCGGTGAGCAGTACTTC. Translation gives CASTAIAGPFGEQYF. This chain links TRBV5-5 with TRBJ2-7, with TRBD2 matching 8 bases. Germline V gene lookup returns CDR1 SGHKS and CDR2 YYEKEE (reference sequence). Trimming cost V 6 bases and J 7 bases; bases outside gene matches: 15. This CDR3 spans 15 amino acids.

The chain carries TRBV27 and TRBJ1-2, with 10 nucleotides matching TRBD1. V dropped 5 bases and J dropped 6; count of bases not matched to a gene: 6. The CDR3 runs 14 residues. The germline V gene encodes CDR1 MNHEY and CDR2 SMNVEV (reference sequence). The CDR3 here is CASSTGQGEHGYTF. For the CDR3, the DNA is TGTGCCAGCAGTACCGGACAGGGGGAGCATGGCTACACCTTC.

The chain couples TRBV5-5 to TRBJ2-7, with 9 bases that match TRBD2. This CDR3 contains 14 residues. V gave up 2 bases and J gave up 6 bases; unmatched junction bases: 6. Germline-derived CDR1 and CDR2 are SGHKS and YYEKEE (reference sequence). The CDR3 is CASSFSGSLVEQYF. DNA for the CDR3: TGTGCCAGCAGCTTTAGCGGGAGTTTGGTCGAGCAGTACTTC.

The sample holds one count of this clone. J is TRBJ2-6 and V is TRBV4-3, with D possibly being TRBD2 (5 bases). The CDR3 has 18 residues. The V and J ends lost 4 bases and 4 bases respectively, with 20 bases between them. Germline-derived CDR1 and CDR2 are LGHNA and YSLEER. CDR3 DNA sequence: TGCGCCAGCAGCCCCCTATTGACCGGACTGGCCGGGGCCAACGTCCTGACTTTC. It yields the protein CASSPLLTGLAGANVLTF.

The chain carries TRBV28 and TRBJ2-1; unclear D gene. The CDR3 loop spans 14 amino acids. CDR1 and CDR2 from the germline V gene are MDHEN and SYDVKM. V was shortened by 6 bases and J by 4 bases, with 13 bases between the two germline ends. The CDR3 DNA reads TGTGCCAGCAGCCCGCACAGTGCTTACAATGAGCAGTTCTTC. Translating gives CASSPHSAYNEQFF. The complete variable domain, with remaining parts taken from reference TRBV28 and TRBJ2-1, reads DVKVTQSSRYLVKRTGEKVFLECVQDMDHENMFWYRQDPGLGLRLIYFSYDVKMKEKGDIPEGYSVSREKKERFSLILESASTNQTSMYLCASSPHSAYNEQFFGPGTRLTVL.

The rearrangement joins TRBV3-1 (or the pseudogene TRBV3-2) to TRBJ2-1; TRBD2 agrees at 10 bases. This CDR3 contains 17 residues. CDR1 and CDR2 from the germline V gene are LGHDT and YNNKEL (reference sequence). J gave up 9 bases and V 0 bases, and 11 bases lay outside the gene matches. The CDR3 DNA follows: TGTGCCAGCAGCCAAGATAAGCGGGAGGGCCGGTTCAGTGAGCAGTTCTTC. This codes for CASSQDKREGRFSEQFF.

V usage is TRBV9 and J usage is TRBJ2-2; the match to TRBD1 covers 7 bases. This CDR3 is 16 amino acids long. V lost 4 bases to trimming and J lost 4 bases; unmatched junction nucleotides: 10. CDR1 SGDLS and CDR2 YYNGEE come from the germline V gene. The CDR3 loop is CASSPSQGILTGELFF. CDR3 nucleotide sequence: TGTGCCAGCAGCCCATCACAGGGGATTCTCACCGGGGAGCTGTTTTTT.

The chain joins TRBV2 to TRBJ2-2; 7 bases line up with TRBD2. Germline CDR1 SNHLY, CDR2 FYNNEI. J lost 3 bases, V lost 3 bases, and 7 bases had no gene match. This CDR3 is built from 16 residues. CDR3 DNA: TGTGCCAGCAGTGAGATAGCGGGCATCGACACCGGGGAGCTGTTTTTT. Amino acids: CASSEIAGIDTGELFF.

The V gene is TRBV3-1 (or the pseudogene TRBV3-2), the J gene TRBJ2-3, with 11 bases that match TRBD2. Germline CDR1 LGHDT, CDR2 YNNKEL (reference sequence). This CDR3 has 16 residues. Trimming removed 1 base from V and 15 bases from J; junction bases left unmatched: 15. CDR3 residues: CASSQGPLAGGPIKYF. CDR3 DNA: TGTGCCAGCAGCCAAGGGCCGTTAGCGGGAGGGCCTATAAAATATTTT.